The rows below give T cell receptor beta chains drawn from one sample of a study of type 1 and type 2 diabetes patients. TCRdb recomputed calls from the multiplex PCR reads with MiXCR, one row per CDR3 protein. The table has some 250,000 distinct CDR3 sequences, more than 45% seen once; the top ten hold around 13%. Sequencing was done on a sample of peripheral blood mononuclear cells (PBMCs). The receptor source for this set is a man aged 18 to 30 with type 2 diabetes. CDR3s include the opening cysteine and the closing phenylalanine or tryptophan. D genes are given only for firm matches. A row's size may be missing; if present it is once, few, many or a size class.

J gene: TRBJ2-7
clone size: .
V gene: TRBV20-1
D gene: TRBD2
CDR3 protein: CSARRGLNYEQYF
CDR3 DNA: TGCAGTGCTCGACGGGGACTAAACTACGAGCAGTACTTC

J gene: TRBJ2-1
clone size: .
V gene: TRBV9
D gene: .
CDR3 protein: CASSPGGQAGDEQFF
CDR3 DNA: TGTGCCAGCAGCCCGGGCGGCCAAGCCGGCGATGAGCAGTTCTTC

J gene: TRBJ2-7
clone size: .
V gene: TRBV19
D gene: .
CDR3 protein: CASSFTGHPFDEQYF
CDR3 DNA: TGTGCCAGTAGTTTTACAGGGCACCCCTTTGACGAGCAGTACTTC

J gene: TRBJ2-3
clone size: .
V gene: TRBV12-3/TRBV12-4
D gene: TRBD2
CDR3 protein: CASVTAGDSTDTQYF
CDR3 DNA: TGTGCCAGCGTTACAGCGGGAGATAGCACAGATACGCAGTATTTT

J gene: TRBJ2-2
clone size: .
V gene: TRBV9
D gene: TRBD1
CDR3 protein: CASSVGTGMNTGELFF
CDR3 DNA: TGTGCCAGCAGCGTAGGGACAGGGATGAACACCGGGGAGCTGTTTTTT

J gene: TRBJ1-1
clone size: .
V gene: TRBV28
D gene: .
CDR3 protein: CASSLDSLSGTEAFF
CDR3 DNA: TGTGCCAGCAGTTTGGACAGCCTCTCCGGCACTGAAGCTTTCTTT

J gene: TRBJ2-1
clone size: .
V gene: TRBV7-2
D gene: .
CDR3 protein: CASSFEAPYNEQFF
CDR3 DNA: TGTGCCAGCAGCTTTGAGGCTCCTTACAATGAGCAGTTCTTC

J gene: TRBJ2-7
clone size: .
V gene: TRBV25-1
D gene: .
CDR3 protein: CASSPRDPAYEQYF
CDR3 DNA: TGTGCCAGCAGTCCGAGGGACCCGGCCTACGAGCAGTACTTC

J gene: TRBJ1-6
clone size: few
V gene: TRBV7-9
D gene: TRBD1
CDR3 protein: CASSGQGNSPLHF
CDR3 DNA: TGTGCCAGCAGTGGACAGGGAAATTCACCCCTCCACTTT

J gene: TRBJ1-1
clone size: .
V gene: TRBV25-1
D gene: .
CDR3 protein: CASSTPRGEAFF
CDR3 DNA: TGTGCCAGCAGTACACCTCGGGGTGAAGCTTTCTTT

J gene: TRBJ1-2
clone size: many
V gene: TRBV20-1
D gene: .
CDR3 protein: CSARPWDGYTF
CDR3 DNA: TGCAGTGCTCGACCCTGGGACGGCTACACCTTC

J gene: TRBJ2-2
clone size: .
V gene: TRBV2
D gene: .
CDR3 protein: CASGKPTVANTGELFF
CDR3 DNA: TGTGCCAGCGGAAAACCTACTGTCGCGAACACCGGGGAGCTGTTTTTT

J gene: TRBJ2-3
clone size: .
V gene: TRBV24-1
D gene: .
CDR3 protein: CATSDLPTDTQYF
CDR3 DNA: TGTGCCACCAGTGATTTGCCCACAGATACGCAGTATTTT

J gene: TRBJ1-6
clone size: few
V gene: TRBV5-1
D gene: TRBD1
CDR3 protein: CASSLADRASPLHF
CDR3 DNA: TGCGCCAGCAGCTTGGCCGACAGGGCTTCACCCCTCCACTTT

J gene: TRBJ1-1
clone size: .
V gene: TRBV19
D gene: TRBD1
CDR3 protein: CASSATRTGNTEAFF
CDR3 DNA: TGTGCCAGTAGTGCCACCCGGACAGGGAACACTGAAGCTTTCTTT

J gene: TRBJ2-7
clone size: .
V gene: TRBV7-9
D gene: TRBD1
CDR3 protein: CASSLTGTGSHEQYF
CDR3 DNA: TGTGCCAGCAGCTTAACGGGGACAGGGTCCCACGAGCAGTACTTC

J gene: TRBJ2-7
clone size: .
V gene: TRBV7-4
D gene: .
CDR3 protein: CASSSQEAGFEQYF
CDR3 DNA: TGTGCCAGCAGCTCCCAGGAGGCAGGCTTCGAGCAGTACTTC

J gene: TRBJ2-3
clone size: .
V gene: TRBV7-6
D gene: .
CDR3 protein: CASSLARGTTDTQYF
CDR3 DNA: TGTGCCAGCAGCTTAGCAAGAGGGACCACAGATACGCAGTATTTT

J gene: TRBJ2-7
clone size: few
V gene: TRBV5-5
D gene: TRBD2
CDR3 protein: CASSLTSGSYEQYF
CDR3 DNA: TGTGCCAGCAGCTTGACTAGCGGGAGCTACGAGCAGTACTTC

J gene: TRBJ2-2
clone size: few
V gene: TRBV7-2
D gene: .
CDR3 protein: CASSPLLENTGELFF
CDR3 DNA: TGTGCCAGCAGCCCGCTTCTCGAGAACACCGGGGAGCTGTTTTTT

J gene: TRBJ2-7
clone size: many
V gene: TRBV6-6
D gene: .
CDR3 protein: CASSGGLEQYF
CDR3 DNA: TGTGCCAGCAGCGGTGGGCTCGAGCAGTACTTC

J gene: TRBJ2-7
clone size: .
V gene: TRBV4-1
D gene: .
CDR3 protein: CASSQEHYEQYF
CDR3 DNA: TGCGCCAGCAGCCAAGAGCACTACGAGCAGTACTTC

J gene: TRBJ1-1
clone size: .
V gene: TRBV6-6
D gene: TRBD1
CDR3 protein: CASSRTGETEAFF
CDR3 DNA: TGTGCCAGCAGCAGGACAGGGGAAACTGAAGCTTTCTTT

J gene: TRBJ2-2
clone size: few
V gene: TRBV5-1
D gene: TRBD2
CDR3 protein: CASSLTSVSTGELFF
CDR3 DNA: TGCGCCAGCAGCTTGACTAGCGTGAGCACCGGGGAGCTGTTTTTT

J gene: TRBJ1-5
clone size: few
V gene: TRBV7-2
D gene: .
CDR3 protein: CASSLGTGLYQPQHF
CDR3 DNA: TGTGCCAGCAGCTTAGGAACAGGGTTATATCAGCCCCAGCATTTT

J gene: TRBJ2-5
clone size: .
V gene: TRBV2
D gene: .
CDR3 protein: CATKPSGAQYF
CDR3 DNA: TGTGCTACCAAACCCTCTGGAGCTCAGTACTTC

J gene: TRBJ1-3
clone size: .
V gene: TRBV12-3/TRBV12-4
D gene: .
CDR3 protein: CASSLQGAGNTIYF
CDR3 DNA: TGTGCCAGCAGCCTACAGGGAGCTGGAAACACCATATATTTT

J gene: TRBJ2-5
clone size: .
V gene: TRBV18
D gene: .
CDR3 protein: CASSPGTWETQYF
CDR3 DNA: TGTGCCAGCTCACCTGGGACCTGGGAGACCCAGTACTTC

J gene: TRBJ2-7
clone size: .
V gene: TRBV19
D gene: TRBD1
CDR3 protein: CASSIPSATGGLDEQYF
CDR3 DNA: TGTGCCAGTAGTATCCCCTCGGCGACAGGGGGTTTGGACGAGCAGTACTTC

J gene: TRBJ2-7
clone size: .
V gene: TRBV19
D gene: TRBD1
CDR3 protein: CASSRVTGGYEQYF
CDR3 DNA: TGTGCCAGTAGTAGGGTCACAGGGGGTTACGAGCAGTACTTC

J gene: TRBJ1-6
clone size: .
V gene: TRBV27
D gene: .
CDR3 protein: CASSRQAMNSPLHF
CDR3 DNA: TGTGCCAGCTCTCGACAGGCGATGAATTCACCCCTCCACTTT

J gene: TRBJ2-3
clone size: few
V gene: TRBV12-3/TRBV12-4
D gene: .
CDR3 protein: CASTVDSSPDTQYF
CDR3 DNA: TGTGCCAGCACCGTCGATAGTTCCCCAGATACGCAGTATTTT

J gene: TRBJ1-1
clone size: .
V gene: TRBV19
D gene: .
CDR3 protein: CASNISRHNTEAFF
CDR3 DNA: TGTGCCAGTAATATAAGTAGGCATAACACTGAAGCTTTCTTT

J gene: TRBJ1-2
clone size: .
V gene: TRBV6-5
D gene: .
CDR3 protein: CASSSGQGGYTF
CDR3 DNA: TGTGCCAGCAGCTCAGGGCAGGGTGGCTACACCTTC

J gene: TRBJ1-1
clone size: .
V gene: TRBV20-1
D gene: .
CDR3 protein: CSAPAGPYTEAFF
CDR3 DNA: TGCAGTGCCCCAGCAGGGCCCTACACTGAAGCTTTCTTT

J gene: TRBJ2-1
clone size: .
V gene: TRBV9
D gene: .
CDR3 protein: CASSVATATYNEQFF
CDR3 DNA: TGTGCCAGCAGCGTAGCCACAGCAACTTACAATGAGCAGTTCTTC

J gene: TRBJ1-2
clone size: .
V gene: TRBV4-3
D gene: TRBD1
CDR3 protein: CASSQDGTGGDYGYTF
CDR3 DNA: TGCGCCAGCAGCCAAGACGGGACAGGGGGCGACTATGGCTACACCTTC

J gene: TRBJ2-5
clone size: .
V gene: TRBV7-8
D gene: TRBD2
CDR3 protein: CASSGRLAGGGNQETQYF
CDR3 DNA: TGTGCCAGCAGCGGGCGACTAGCGGGGGGGGGCAACCAAGAGACCCAGTACTTC

J gene: TRBJ2-5
clone size: few
V gene: TRBV30
D gene: .
CDR3 protein: CAWSRAERGSETQYF
CDR3 DNA: TGTGCCTGGAGCCGAGCTGAAAGAGGGTCGGAGACCCAGTACTTC

J gene: TRBJ2-3
clone size: once
V gene: TRBV19
D gene: TRBD1
CDR3 protein: CASSLRTGDSTDTQYF
CDR3 DNA: TGTGCCAGTAGTCTCAGGACAGGGGATAGCACAGATACGCAGTATTTT

J gene: TRBJ2-5
clone size: .
V gene: TRBV25-1
D gene: TRBD1
CDR3 protein: CASSTSGQQETQYF
CDR3 DNA: TGTGCCAGTAGTACGTCGGGACAGCAAGAGACCCAGTACTTC

J gene: TRBJ1-6
clone size: .
V gene: TRBV14
D gene: TRBD1
CDR3 protein: CASSLTHPGQGNNSTLHF
CDR3 DNA: TGTGCCAGCAGCCTGACACACCCGGGACAGGGGAATAATTCAACCCTCCACTTT

J gene: TRBJ2-3
clone size: few
V gene: TRBV7-2
D gene: .
CDR3 protein: CASSLDRTDTQYF
CDR3 DNA: TGTGCCAGCAGCTTAGACCGCACAGATACGCAGTATTTT

J gene: TRBJ2-5
clone size: .
V gene: TRBV12-5
D gene: .
CDR3 protein: CASGLVLRGQQETQYF
CDR3 DNA: TGTGCTAGTGGTTTGGTATTGAGGGGTCAGCAAGAGACCCAGTACTTC

J gene: TRBJ2-7
clone size: once
V gene: TRBV30
D gene: .
CDR3 protein: CAWTFSKAYEQYF
CDR3 DNA: TGTGCCTGGACGTTTTCGAAGGCCTACGAGCAGTACTTC

J gene: TRBJ1-1
clone size: many
V gene: TRBV10-3
D gene: .
CDR3 protein: CAIRVTGTNTEAFF
CDR3 DNA: TGTGCCATCAGGGTAACAGGGACGAACACTGAAGCTTTCTTT